Listed below are T cell receptor beta chains from one sample, sequenced in a study of PD-1 blockade in mismatch repair-deficient tumors. The table came from immunoSEQ multiplex PCR; TCRdb's copy has only in-frame clones and leaves some out. The sample shows under 150,000 clones, almost 90% of them seen only once. The sample here was peripheral blood, taken 70 to 72 weeks after starting pembrolizumab. The receptors come from an adult with mismatch repair-deficient cancer. The CDR3 runs from the conserved cysteine through the conserved F or W. Each record gives: J gene, D gene, V gene, clone size, CDR3 DNA, CDR3 protein. The D gene is left open where the match is weak. Some rows mark clone size as missing; the rest say once, few, many or name a class of expanded clone.

J gene: TRBJ2-1; D gene: -; V gene: TRBV11-3; clone size: -; CDR3 DNA: TGTGCCAGCAGCGTACGTAAAGGGGGGGATGGTGAGCAGTTCTTC; CDR3 protein: CASSVRKGGDGEQFF
J gene: TRBJ2-7; D gene: -; V gene: TRBV5-6; clone size: -; CDR3 DNA: TGTGCCAGCAGCTTGGCCGGCGGCAGAACCGAGCAGTACTTC; CDR3 protein: CASSLAGGRTEQYF
J gene: TRBJ2-3; D gene: TRBD1; V gene: TRBV4-3; clone size: -; CDR3 DNA: TGCGCCAGCAGCCCTAGGACAGGGGGCGGTACAGATACGCAGTATTTT; CDR3 protein: CASSPRTGGGTDTQYF
J gene: TRBJ1-1; D gene: -; V gene: TRBV4-1; clone size: -; CDR3 DNA: TGCGCCAGCAGCCAAGATAGAGGGGTGAACACTGAAGCTTTCTTT; CDR3 protein: CASSQDRGVNTEAFF
J gene: TRBJ1-2; D gene: -; V gene: TRBV29-1; clone size: once; CDR3 DNA: TGCAGCGTTGACTGGGGTAACTATGGCTACACCTTC; CDR3 protein: CSVDWGNYGYTF
J gene: TRBJ2-7; D gene: -; V gene: TRBV27; clone size: -; CDR3 DNA: TGTGCCAGCAGTTTACTCGGGACCTCCTACGAGCAGTACTTC; CDR3 protein: CASSLLGTSYEQYF
J gene: TRBJ2-2; D gene: -; V gene: TRBV27; clone size: -; CDR3 DNA: TGTGCCAGCAGTCCCCCGGCAGGTCCCGGGGAGCTGTTTTTT; CDR3 protein: CASSPPAGPGELFF
J gene: TRBJ2-2; D gene: -; V gene: TRBV28; clone size: -; CDR3 DNA: TGTGCCAGCAGTTCCCCCGCGGAGGGAGTAGCGAACACCGGGGAGCTGTTTTTT; CDR3 protein: CASSSPAEGVANTGELFF
J gene: TRBJ2-1; D gene: -; V gene: TRBV7-9; clone size: -; CDR3 DNA: TGTGCCAGCAGCTTGATCCCGTATGAGCAGTTCTTC; CDR3 protein: CASSLIPYEQFF
J gene: TRBJ2-3; D gene: TRBD1; V gene: TRBV9; clone size: -; CDR3 DNA: TGTGCCAGCAGCGTAGATTCGGGACAGCAAAGCACAGATACGCAGTATTTT; CDR3 protein: CASSVDSGQQSTDTQYF
J gene: TRBJ2-1; D gene: TRBD2; V gene: TRBV2; clone size: -; CDR3 DNA: TGTGCCAGCGGATGGACTAGCGGAAGCTCCTACAATGAGCAGTTCTTC; CDR3 protein: CASGWTSGSSYNEQFF
J gene: TRBJ2-7; D gene: -; V gene: TRBV29-1; clone size: -; CDR3 DNA: TGCAGCGTACCGGGACGGGATAGGTACGAGCAGTACTTC; CDR3 protein: CSVPGRDRYEQYF
J gene: TRBJ2-7; D gene: -; V gene: TRBV5-6; clone size: -; CDR3 DNA: TGTGCCAGCAGCTTGGGCTCACTCCGCTATAGCGAGCAGTACTTC; CDR3 protein: CASSLGSLRYSEQYF
J gene: TRBJ2-1; D gene: TRBD1; V gene: TRBV6-1; clone size: -; CDR3 DNA: TGTGCCAGCACCTTGACAGGGGCGGTCTACAATGAGCAGTTCTTC; CDR3 protein: CASTLTGAVYNEQFF
J gene: TRBJ2-7; D gene: -; V gene: TRBV30; clone size: -; CDR3 DNA: TGTGCCTGGAGTCCCCACAGGGGGGGGTCCTACGAGCAGTACTTC; CDR3 protein: CAWSPHRGGSYEQYF
J gene: TRBJ2-1; D gene: TRBD1; V gene: TRBV6-6; clone size: -; CDR3 DNA: TGTGCCAGCAGTTACTCAGAGACAGGGTTCCATGAGCAGTTCTTC; CDR3 protein: CASSYSETGFHEQFF
J gene: TRBJ2-7; D gene: -; V gene: TRBV6-1; clone size: -; CDR3 DNA: TGTGCCAGCTCTAAGGCCCAGGCAACCTACGAGCAGTACTTC; CDR3 protein: CASSKAQATYEQYF
J gene: TRBJ2-4; D gene: TRBD1; V gene: TRBV30; clone size: -; CDR3 DNA: TGTGCCTGGAGTATACAGGGGAACATTCAGTACTTC; CDR3 protein: CAWSIQGNIQYF
J gene: TRBJ2-5; D gene: TRBD2; V gene: TRBV11-2; clone size: few; CDR3 DNA: TGTGCCAGCAGCCCTCCGGGACAACAAGCGGGAGGGGAGACCCAGTACTTC; CDR3 protein: CASSPPGQQAGGETQYF